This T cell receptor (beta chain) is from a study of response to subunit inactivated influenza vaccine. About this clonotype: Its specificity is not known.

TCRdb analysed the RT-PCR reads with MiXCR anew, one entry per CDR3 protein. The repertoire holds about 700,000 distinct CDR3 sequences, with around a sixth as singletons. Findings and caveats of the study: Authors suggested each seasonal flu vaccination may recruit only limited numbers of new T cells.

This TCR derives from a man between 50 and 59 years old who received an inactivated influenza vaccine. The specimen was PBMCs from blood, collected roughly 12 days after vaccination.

CDR3 loop: CASSPPEEGTEAFF. As DNA, the CDR3 is TGTGCCAGCAGCCCCCCGGAGGAGGGCACTGAAGCTTTCTTT. The V and J genes are TRBV7-9 and TRBJ1-1; D gene unclear. V gave up 5 bases and J gave up 4 bases, with 14 bases separating them. The CDR3 covers 14 residues. Germline CDR1 and CDR2: SEHNR and FQNEAQ (reference sequence).